The clone carrying this TCR beta chain has just one count. This sample stems from a study of shared clonotypes between healthy human individuals. The repertoire was sequenced with immunoSEQ multiplex PCR; TCRdb's copy has only in-frame clones and lacks some. Of fewer than 1.6 million clones listed, about 98.5% were seen once; the top ten hold about 0.4%. CDR1 and CDR2 from the germline V gene are SGHNT and YENEEA. V dropped 6 bases and J dropped 4; count of bases not matched to a gene: 11. The CDR3 is made up of 16 amino acids. The source material was naive CD4+ T cells sorted from blood. Documented subset: CD45RA+ positively selected. This receptor was taken from a man between 25 and 39 years old in good health. This rearrangement joins TRBV11-3 to TRBJ2-1; 8 nucleotides align to TRBD2. CDR3 DNA: TGTGCCAGCAGTCCCGAAAGCGGGAGAACATACAATGAGCAGTTCTTC. It translates to CASSPESGRTYNEQFF.